This T cell receptor beta chain stems from a study of graft-versus-host responses after intestinal transplantation. Study details: Grafts that recipients had were multivisceral, liver-intestinal, or isolated intestinal transplants. Induction using anti-thymocyte globulin, followed by tacrolimus and steroids for approximately 3 years, was given to all recipients. Notes on the study in general: Detected in recipient marrow were GvH clones, some of which were first observed in ileum or blood. The study found high graft-versus-host to host-versus-graft clonal ratios in allografts of patients with graft-donor T cell macrochimerism.

The method was immunoSEQ multiplex PCR; TCRdb's version includes in-frame clones alone and lacks a portion of them. The data hold about 70,000 clones, with 85% to 95% observed a single time. A note on this clone: Its antigen is not identified.

From germline, CDR1 is LNHNV and CDR2 YYDKDF (reference sequence). The CDR3 is 13 residues long. The V gene lost 0 bases and the J gene lost 6 bases, with 6 bases spanning the gap. Sequencing was performed on unstimulated CD8+ T cells sorted from spleen or lymph node cells, taken before intestinal transplant. The receptor was isolated from a human donor who received an intestinal transplant. The V gene is TRBV15, the J gene TRBJ1-5; tentative D call: TRBD1 (5 bases). CDR3 region: CATSRDRGQPQHF. The DNA for the CDR3 is TGTGCCACCAGCAGAGATAGGGGTCAGCCCCAGCATTTT.